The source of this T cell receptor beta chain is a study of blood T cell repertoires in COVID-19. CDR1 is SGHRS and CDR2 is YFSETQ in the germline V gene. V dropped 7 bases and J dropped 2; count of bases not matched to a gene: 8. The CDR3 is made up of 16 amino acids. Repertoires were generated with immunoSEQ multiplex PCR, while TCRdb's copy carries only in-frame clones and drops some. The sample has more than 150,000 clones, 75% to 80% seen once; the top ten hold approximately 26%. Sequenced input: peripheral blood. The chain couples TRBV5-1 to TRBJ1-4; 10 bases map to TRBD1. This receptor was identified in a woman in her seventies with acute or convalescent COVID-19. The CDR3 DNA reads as TGCGCCAGCTCCCGACAGGGGGCTCTTACTAATGAAAAACTGTTTTTT. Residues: CASSRQGALTNEKLFF.